Each of the 17 T cell receptor beta chains below was sequenced from the same sample in a study of blood T cell repertoires in COVID-19. The data were produced by immunoSEQ multiplex PCR, yet TCRdb's version contains in-frame clones alone and is incomplete. The table includes about 88,000 clones, 90% detected once. The source material was peripheral blood. These receptors all come from a man between 60 and 70 years old with acute or convalescent COVID-19.

This chain uses TRBV10-3 with TRBJ1-3; no clear D gene. V lost 3 bases and J lost 1, with 10 bases in between. Germline loops: CDR1 ENHRY, CDR2 SYGVKD. The CDR3 totals 15 residues. CDR3 amino acids: CAISDQGGSGNTIYF. For the CDR3, the DNA is TGTGCCATCAGTGATCAAGGAGGGTCTGGAAACACCATATATTTT.

This clone was counted a few times. This sequence joins TRBV4-2 and TRBJ2-2; perhaps TRBD2 as D (6 bases). The V and J ends lost 4 bases and 4 bases respectively, with 22 bases between them. The CDR3 contains 18 residues. Germline V gene lookup returns CDR1 LGHNA and CDR2 YNFKEQ. In nucleotides, the CDR3 is TGTGCCAGCAGCCCCCCGGGACTCCCAGTTGGGGCCACCGGGGAGCTGTTTTTT. Its protein product is CASSPPGLPVGATGELFF.

This clone is a singleton in its sample. V gene TRBV29-1 combines with J gene TRBJ2-5, with 7 bases matching TRBD1. The CDR3 is 13 amino acids. The V segment lost 6 bases and the J segment 5 bases; nucleotides outside the gene matches: 9. The germline V gene has CDR1 SQVTM and CDR2 ANQGSEA. Here the CDR3 DNA reads TGCAGCGTCGCGAGGGACAGTTGGGAGACCCAGTACTTC. Protein: CSVARDSWETQYF.

The chain recombines TRBV25-1 with TRBJ2-1; 13 bases are shared with TRBD2. CDR3 length equals 16 residues. Per germline, CDR1 MGHDK and CDR2 SYGVNS. V lost 4 bases, J lost 6 bases, and 6 bases stayed unmatched. This chain's CDR3 is CASSGWGLAGSNEQFF. The CDR3 nucleotides read TGTGCCAGCAGTGGTTGGGGACTAGCGGGAAGCAATGAGCAGTTCTTC.

V is TRBV7-9 and J is TRBJ2-3; no clear D gene. The V and J ends lost 2 bases and 3 bases respectively, with 3 bases between them. Germline CDR1 SEHNR, CDR2 FQNEAQ (reference sequence). The CDR3 is made up of 12 amino acids. Here the CDR3 reads CASSLQTDTQYF. CDR3 nucleotide sequence: TGTGCCAGCAGCTTACAGACAGATACGCAGTATTTT.

The chain combines TRBV9 with TRBJ2-2; perhaps TRBD1 as D (6 bases). Deletions cut 0 bases from V and 4 bases from J, with 16 bases between. Germline V gene lookup returns CDR1 SGDLS and CDR2 YYNGEE. The CDR3 is 17 amino acids. In DNA, the CDR3 is TGTGCCAGCAGCGTAGCATCACCAGGGGACGGCACCGGGGAGCTGTTTTTT. As protein: CASSVASPGDGTGELFF.

This clone has only a few counts. The rearrangement links TRBV6-1 to TRBJ2-7; 10 bases match TRBD2. CDR3 length equals 16 residues. The germline V gene encodes CDR1 MNHNS and CDR2 SASEGT. Trimming removed 3 bases from V and 0 bases from J; junction bases left unmatched: 5. CDR3: CASSDRSGRVSYEQYF. CDR3 sequence (DNA): TGTGCCAGCAGTGACCGCAGCGGGAGGGTCTCCTACGAGCAGTACTTC.

The sample holds one count of this clone. The V gene is TRBV5-1, the J gene TRBJ2-1; 10 nucleotides align to TRBD2. The V gene's germline CDR1 is SGHRS and CDR2 YFSETQ. V shed 0 bases, J shed 8 bases, and the junction held 2 bases outside the gene matches. The CDR3 consists of 14 residues. The CDR3 sequence is CASSLALAGDEQFF. The CDR3 coding sequence is TGCGCCAGCAGCTTGGCCCTAGCGGGGGATGAGCAGTTCTTC.

The gene calls are TRBV5-6 and TRBJ2-7; perhaps TRBD1 as D (6 bases). V dropped 2 bases and J dropped 1 base, with 13 bases sitting between them. CDR1 is SGHDT and CDR2 is YYEEEE in the germline V gene. The CDR3 totals 15 residues. CDR3 in amino acids: CASSFALDRSYEQYF. The CDR3 DNA sequence: TGTGCCAGCAGCTTTGCCCTTGACAGGTCCTACGAGCAGTACTTC.

This clone was counted only a few times. The CDR3 nucleotides are TGTGCCAGCAGGACGGGAGGCGCGAACACCGGGGAGCTGTTTTTT. It yields the protein CASRTGGANTGELFF. V usage is TRBV2 and J usage is TRBJ2-2, with 7 nucleotides matching TRBD2. The V segment lost 6 bases and the J segment 0 bases; nucleotides outside the gene matches: 4. Per germline, CDR1 SNHLY and CDR2 FYNNEI. This CDR3 has 15 residues.

V and J are TRBV6-5 and TRBJ1-1; TRBD1 agrees at 7 bases. This CDR3 contains 15 residues. Germline V gene lookup returns CDR1 MNHEY and CDR2 SVGAGI. V trimming: 6 bases; J trimming: 5 bases; junction bases outside the gene matches: 12. CDR3 amino acids: CASSRTGSEGTEAFF. The DNA for the CDR3 is TGTGCCAGCAGCAGGACAGGATCAGAGGGGACTGAAGCTTTCTTT.

This chain joins TRBV6-5 and TRBJ1-1; D not certain. Trimming shortened V by 2 bases and J by 4 bases, and 5 bases separated the two germline ends. Germline V gene data show CDR1 as MNHEY and CDR2 as SVGAGI. CDR3 length equals 12 residues. The CDR3 protein is CASSYGGTEAFF. CDR3 nucleotides: TGTGCCAGCAGTTACGGCGGCACTGAAGCTTTCTTT.

The chain joins TRBV7-2 to TRBJ1-2, with 11 bases lining up with TRBD1. The CDR3 runs to 16 residues. Germline V gene sequence: CDR1 SGHTA, CDR2 FQGNSA. Losses at the gene ends were 4 bases for V and 5 bases for J; bases not matched to a gene: 9. The CDR3: CASSYTGTGGGYGYTF. The DNA for the CDR3 is TGTGCCAGCAGCTATACCGGGACAGGGGGAGGGTATGGCTACACCTTC.

The DNA for the CDR3 is TGTGCCAGCAGTACTGAGGGGGCAACCGGGGAGCTGTTTTTT. Translating gives CASSTEGATGELFF. This chain uses TRBV6-4 with TRBJ2-2; 7 bases line up with TRBD1. The CDR3 consists of 14 residues. With 5 bases clipped from V and 5 bases from J, the junction kept 5 bases outside the gene matches. The germline gives CDR1 MRHNA, CDR2 SNTAGT.

A word on this clone: An end of the junction does not agree with germline; a read error may underlie this. V usage is TRBV3-1 (or the pseudogene TRBV3-2) and J usage is TRBJ2-7; D is perhaps TRBD2 (5 bases). The CDR3 runs 14 residues. Per germline, CDR1 LGHDT and CDR2 YNNKEL (reference sequence). CDR3 loop: CASSQNGGSSEQYF. DNA of the CDR3: TGTGCCAGCAGCCAAAACGGAGGCTCCTCCGAGCAGTACTTC.

This clone was observed a handful of times. The CDR3 DNA follows: TGTGCCAGCAGTCCCCAGGGTCAGCAAGAGACCCAGTACTTC. Amino acid sequence: CASSPQGQQETQYF. The gene calls are TRBV6-2 or TRBV6-3 and TRBJ2-5; D is possibly TRBD1 (5 bases). Trimming cost V 5 bases and J 2 bases, with 12 bases left between them. Germline CDR1 is MNHEY and CDR2 is SVGEGT. The CDR3 is 14 amino acids.

The V gene is TRBV2, the J gene TRBJ1-4; D is undetermined. Germline V gene lookup returns CDR1 SNHLY and CDR2 FYNNEI. The length of the CDR3 is 13 residues. Deletions cut 9 bases from V and 4 bases from J, with 12 bases between. CDR3 bases: TGTGCCAGTCATGGGCAATATAATGAAAAACTGTTTTTT. Translating it yields CASHGQYNEKLFF.